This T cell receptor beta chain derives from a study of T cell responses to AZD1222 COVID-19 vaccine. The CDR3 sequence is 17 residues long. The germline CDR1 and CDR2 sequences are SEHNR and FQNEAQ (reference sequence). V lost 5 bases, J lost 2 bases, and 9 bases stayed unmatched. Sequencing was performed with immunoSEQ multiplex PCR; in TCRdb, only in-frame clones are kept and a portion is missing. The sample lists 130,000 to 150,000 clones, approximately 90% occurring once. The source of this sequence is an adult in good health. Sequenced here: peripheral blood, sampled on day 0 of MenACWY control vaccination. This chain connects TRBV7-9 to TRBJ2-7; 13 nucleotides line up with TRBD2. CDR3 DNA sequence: TGTGCCAGCAGCGAATCCTCGACTAGCGGGGGGCCCTACGAGCAGTACTTC. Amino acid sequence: CASSESSTSGGPYEQYF.